The clone carrying this T cell receptor beta chain was observed a handful of times. The antigen remains undetermined. Indicated treatment: oral pan-JAK inhibitor, 5-10 mg twice daily. The data were taken from a study of CD8+ T cells in alopecia areata. Whole-study context: The drug, oral tofacitinib, was given to treated patients at 5 to 10 mg twice daily. Broader study findings: Persistence in scalp and blood during tofacitinib was observed for many expanded lesional clones. The study also sequences resident alphabeta T cells of normal skin in scalp samples.

Following extraction, RNA underwent reverse transcription to cDNA, which served as the sequencing template. TCRdb's table, derived via immunoSEQ multiplex PCR, lists solely in-frame clones and lacks some. The data hold 180,000 or so clones, with less than 70% observed a single time. Per the germline V gene, CDR1 is MNHEY and CDR2 is SVGAGI. The CDR3 consists of 14 residues. V was clipped by 6 bases and J by 2 bases, with 11 bases between them. This receptor was taken from a human donor with alopecia areata. The sample here was CD8+ T cells sorted from blood, taken at week 24, from a patient treated with tofacitinib. The V call is TRBV6-5, the J call TRBJ1-5; no reliable D call. In nucleotides, the CDR3 is TGTGCCAGCAGACAACGGGGAGGCAATCAGCCCCAGCATTTT. Encoded protein: CASRQRGGNQPQHF.